The next 25 T cell receptor beta chains were all read from a single sample in a study of response to subunit inactivated influenza vaccine. TCRdb re-called the RT-PCR reads with MiXCR, one entry per CDR3 protein. In the table there are about 170,000 distinct CDR3 sequences, approximately 12% of which are singletons. These same data were also listed under a study on T cells expressing NK-cell markers. That paper states: Synthesis of TCR beta cDNA relied on 5'RACE template switching carrying UMIs.

The sequenced sample was CD8+ T cells sorted from PBMCs, obtained approximately 12 days after vaccination. These receptors all come from a middle-aged man who received an inactivated influenza vaccine.

The chain couples TRBV28 to TRBJ2-7; unclear D gene. The length of the CDR3 is 15 residues. Germline values: CDR1 MDHEN, CDR2 SYDVKM. V was clipped by 5 bases and J by 5 bases, with 19 bases between them. The CDR3 coding sequence is TGTGCCAGCAGTCCCCCTTCGGGTCGACGGGACGAGCAGTACTTC. Its translation: CASSPPSGRRDEQYF.

V usage is TRBV14 and J usage is TRBJ2-7; the match to TRBD2 covers 13 bases. The CDR3 contains 14 residues. After removal of 5 bases from V and 3 bases from J, the junction contained 1 base not matched to a gene. Germline CDR1 SGHDN, CDR2 FVKESK. The chain's CDR3 is CASSGTSGVYEQYF. The CDR3 nucleotides read TGTGCCAGCAGCGGGACTAGCGGGGTCTACGAGCAGTACTTC.

The V gene is TRBV5-5, the J gene TRBJ2-7; 10 bases are shared with TRBD2. V lost 0 bases to trimming and J lost 7 bases; unmatched junction nucleotides: 7. The CDR3 runs to 15 residues. CDR1 is SGHKS, CDR2 YYEKEE, per germline (reference sequence). CDR3 in DNA: TGTGCCAGCAGCTTGGCGGGACTAGCGCCACAAGAGCAGTACTTC. Translating gives CASSLAGLAPQEQYF.

This sequence joins TRBV27 and TRBJ2-4; 7 bases map to TRBD2. CDR3 length: 14 residues. Germline assignment: CDR1 MNHEY and CDR2 SMNVEV (reference sequence). V was pared by 2 bases and J by 9 bases, with 7 bases of the junction left unmatched. For the CDR3, the DNA is TGTGCCAGCAGTTTAGGACTTCAGCGGGGCATTCAGTACTTC. Translation: CASSLGLQRGIQYF.

This chain links TRBV20-1 with TRBJ2-5, with D perhaps TRBD1 or TRBD2 (5 bases each). Germline V gene sequence: CDR1 DFQATT, CDR2 SNEGSKA (reference sequence). V lost 7 bases to trimming and J lost 5 bases, with 17 bases between them. CDR3 size: 13 residues. Here the CDR3 DNA reads TGCAGTGTCAAGGACACCCGGGATGAGACCCAGTACTTC. Protein product: CSVKDTRDETQYF.

This clonotype appeared a few times. The rearrangement links TRBV28 to TRBJ2-7, with D hard to call. Looked up from germline, CDR1 is MDHEN and CDR2 is SYDVKM. The CDR3 is 14 residues long. V shed 1 base and J shed 2 bases, with 9 bases lying between them. The CDR3 bases are TGTGCCAGCAGTTTATTTGGCGGAGCCTACGAGCAGTACTTC. It is translated as CASSLFGGAYEQYF. The complete variable domain, with remaining parts taken from reference TRBV28 and TRBJ2-7, reads DVKVTQSSRYLVKRTGEKVFLECVQDMDHENMFWYRQDPGLGLRLIYFSYDVKMKEKGDIPEGYSVSREKKERFSLILESASTNQTSMYLCASSLFGGAYEQYFGPGTRLTVT.

This clonotype occurred a few times. The chain joins TRBV7-9 to TRBJ2-3; D is unresolved. The V and J ends lost 5 bases and 1 base respectively, with 10 bases between them. Germline V CDR1 and CDR2: SEHNR, FQNEAQ (reference sequence). The CDR3 is 14 amino acids. CDR3 loop: CASSNPPGTDTQYF. The CDR3 DNA reads as TGTGCCAGCAGCAACCCCCCGGGCACAGATACGCAGTATTTT. The complete variable domain, with remaining parts taken from reference TRBV7-9 and TRBJ2-3, reads DTGVSQNPRHKITKRGQNVTFRCDPISEHNRLYWYRQTLGQGPEFLTYFQNEAQLEKSRLLSDRFSAERPKGSFSTLEIQRTEQGDSAMYLCASSNPPGTDTQYFGPGTRLTVL.

This clonotype occurred many times. The V gene is TRBV29-1, the J gene TRBJ2-7; 9 positions match TRBD2. Germline V gene sequence: CDR1 SQVTM, CDR2 ANQGSEA. CDR3 size: 13 residues. Trimming removed 6 bases from V and 0 bases from J; junction bases left unmatched: 3. The CDR3 DNA reads TGCAGCGTAGCGGGAGGTAGCTCCTACGAGCAGTACTTC. It is translated as CSVAGGSSYEQYF.

This clonotype has more than one count but fewer than ten. The rearrangement uses TRBV9 and TRBJ2-2; 9 bases fit TRBD2. The CDR3 length is 16 residues. V trimming: 3 bases; J trimming: 5 bases; junction bases outside the gene matches: 8. Germline-derived CDR1 and CDR2 are SGDLS and YYNGEE. CDR3 residues: CASSEKRTSATGELFF. The DNA for the CDR3 is TGTGCCAGCAGCGAGAAGCGGACTAGCGCGACCGGGGAGCTGTTTTTT.

This chain joins TRBV7-9 and TRBJ2-7, with D perhaps matching TRBD1 (6 bases). Germline CDR1 reads SEHNR; CDR2 reads FQNEAQ (reference sequence). The V end lost 5 bases, the J end lost 3 bases, and 14 bases lay between the germline ends. There are 14 residues in the CDR3. CDR3 protein: CASSGDRRVYEQYF. CDR3 DNA: TGTGCCAGCAGCGGAGACAGGCGCGTCTACGAGCAGTACTTC.

The chain carries TRBV5-6 and TRBJ1-5, with 7 positions matching TRBD1. The CDR3 extends over 14 amino acids. The germline gives CDR1 SGHDT, CDR2 YYEEEE. After removal of 3 bases from V and 9 bases from J, the junction contained 9 bases not matched to a gene. CDR3 in DNA: TGTGCCAGCAGCTACCAGACAGGGTCCGGGCCCCAGCATTTT. Its translation: CASSYQTGSGPQHF. Full variable domain (remainder filled in from reference TRBV5-6 and TRBJ1-5): DAGVTQSPTHLIKTRGQQVTLRCSPKSGHDTVSWYQQALGQGPQFIFQYYEEEERQRGNFPDRFSGHQFPNYSSELNVNALLLGDSALYLCASSYQTGSGPQHFGDGTRLSIL.

The table lists this clonotype with many counts. V usage is TRBV4-2 and J usage is TRBJ2-7, with 13 bases lining up with TRBD2. Germline V gives CDR1 LGHNA, CDR2 YNFKEQ. Germline trimming cut 0 bases from V and 3 bases from J; bases unmatched to any gene: 5. This CDR3 contains 17 residues. For the CDR3, the DNA is TGTGCCAGCAGCCAAGATATTGGACTAGCGGGAGTCTACGAGCAGTACTTC. Translated, it gives CASSQDIGLAGVYEQYF.

The table lists this clonotype with many counts. V is TRBV15 and J is TRBJ2-1, with 10 bases fitting TRBD2. Trimming removed 4 bases from V and 7 bases from J; junction bases left unmatched: 7. The CDR3 is made up of 15 amino acids. The V gene's germline CDR1 is LNHNV and CDR2 YYDKDF (reference sequence). CDR3 in DNA: TGTGCCACCAGCAAAGGCCTAGCGGGAGTTAATGAGCAGTTCTTC. It codes for CATSKGLAGVNEQFF.

This clonotype occurred many times. V and J are TRBV2 and TRBJ2-1, with TRBD2 matching 8 bases. V shed 9 bases and J 4 bases; nucleotides not matched to a gene: 17. The CDR3 runs 17 residues. CDR1 is SNHLY, CDR2 FYNNEI, per germline. CDR3 in DNA: TGTGCCAGTAGACCCCCCTCTGGCGGGGGGCGATACAATGAGCAGTTCTTC. As protein: CASRPPSGGGRYNEQFF.

The gene calls are TRBV6-5 and TRBJ2-7, with D perhaps TRBD1 or TRBD2 (5 bases each). CDR3 length: 14 residues. The V gene's germline CDR1 is MNHEY and CDR2 SVGAGI. The ends were cut back, 1 base at V and 1 base at J, with 8 bases in the middle. The CDR3 loop is CASSYWDGSYEQYF. CDR3 coding DNA: TGTGCCAGCAGTTACTGGGACGGATCCTACGAGCAGTACTTC.

The chain uses TRBV27 and TRBJ2-7, with D unresolved. Germline-derived CDR1 and CDR2 are MNHEY and SMNVEV (reference sequence). The V end lost 5 bases, the J end lost 3 bases, and 14 bases lay between the germline ends. This CDR3 is built from 14 residues. The CDR3 coding sequence is TGTGCCAGCAGTCTACTCGCAAACATCTACGAGCAGTACTTC. The encoded protein is CASSLLANIYEQYF.

The chain joins TRBV12-3 or TRBV12-4 to TRBJ2-5; 11 bases agree with TRBD2. This CDR3 has 16 residues. With V trimmed by 5 bases and J by 1 base, 6 bases remained unmatched. The DNA for the CDR3 is TGTGCCAGCAGTCCCAGACTAGCGGGGTCCCAAGAGACCCAGTACTTC. As protein: CASSPRLAGSQETQYF.

The chain employs TRBV6-2 or TRBV6-3 and TRBJ2-3, with a weak D call TRBD2 (6 bases). Germline CDR1 reads MNHEY; CDR2 reads SVGEGT. The V end lost 4 bases, the J end lost 2 bases, and 13 bases lay between the germline ends. This CDR3 has 15 amino acids. CDR3 sequence (DNA): TGTGCCAGCAGTTCCACTCGGGAGATCACAGATACGCAGTATTTT. Translating gives CASSSTREITDTQYF.

The rearrangement links TRBV12-3 or TRBV12-4 to TRBJ1-2; D perhaps matches TRBD1 (6 bases). Trimming took off 2 bases at V and 8 bases at J, with 18 bases between the two ends. The CDR3 has 15 residues. CDR3 nucleotide sequence: TGTGCCAGCAGTTTATGGGCCCAGGGGTTAGGGGGCTACACCTTC. Translated: CASSLWAQGLGGYTF.

The chain is built from TRBV7-3 and TRBJ2-3, with 9 bases aligning to TRBD2. The CDR3 spans 16 residues. Per the germline V gene, CDR1 is SGHTA and CDR2 is FQGTGA. Trimming took 2 bases from V and 1 from J; bases not matched to a gene: 4. The CDR3 DNA reads as TGTGCCAGCAGCTTACGGGCTAGCGGGGGCACAGATACGCAGTATTTT. This translates into CASSLRASGGTDTQYF.

This chain links TRBV20-1 with TRBJ1-2, with no clear D. The V end was cut by 0 bases, the J end by 8 bases, with 16 bases between. The CDR3 totals 14 residues. Germline CDR1 is DFQATT and CDR2 is SNEGSKA (reference sequence). CDR3 in amino acids: CSARDRLGRGGYTF. In nucleotides, the CDR3 is TGCAGTGCTAGAGATCGGTTGGGGAGAGGCGGCTACACCTTC.

The sample holds many counts of this clonotype. The chain combines TRBV28 with TRBJ2-7, with TRBD1 matching over 10 bases. The CDR3 spans 15 residues. The V gene end was trimmed by 2 bases and the J gene end by 1 base; junction bases not matched to a gene: 2. The germline V gene has CDR1 MDHEN and CDR2 SYDVKM. CDR3 protein: CASSLTDRGSYEQYF. In DNA form, the CDR3 reads TGTGCCAGCAGTTTAACGGACAGGGGGTCCTACGAGCAGTACTTC. Variable domain in full (rest from reference TRBV28 and TRBJ2-7): DVKVTQSSRYLVKRTGEKVFLECVQDMDHENMFWYRQDPGLGLRLIYFSYDVKMKEKGDIPEGYSVSREKKERFSLILESASTNQTSMYLCASSLTDRGSYEQYFGPGTRLTVT.

This clonotype was seen only a few times. The chain carries TRBV12-3 or TRBV12-4 and TRBJ1-2; TRBD1 aligns across 8 bases. J was trimmed by 7 bases and V by 5 bases; bases with no gene match: 12. The CDR3 runs 15 residues. CDR3 sequence (DNA): TGTGCCAGCAGTCCCGAGGACAGGGCTTTGGGTGGCTACACCTTC. This gives the protein CASSPEDRALGGYTF.

The V call is TRBV10-3, the J call TRBJ2-5; D unclear. Trimming removed 0 bases at V and 1 base at J, with 9 bases between. Germline values: CDR1 ENHRY, CDR2 SYGVKD. The CDR3 contains 15 residues. The CDR3 sequence: CAISESYASQETQYF. The CDR3 DNA sequence: TGTGCCATCAGTGAGTCGTACGCCAGCCAAGAGACCCAGTACTTC.

The genes are TRBV28 and TRBJ2-7, with 14 bases fitting TRBD2. The V and J ends lost 2 bases and 0 bases, in that order; junction bases with no gene match: 9. This CDR3 spans 19 amino acids. Germline V gene data show CDR1 as MDHEN and CDR2 as SYDVKM. CDR3 loop: CASSLLGLAGEASSYEQYF. CDR3 nucleotide sequence: TGTGCCAGCAGTTTACTGGGACTAGCGGGAGAGGCGAGCTCCTACGAGCAGTACTTC. The entire variable domain, with the rest obtained from reference TRBV28 and TRBJ2-7, is as follows: DVKVTQSSRYLVKRTGEKVFLECVQDMDHENMFWYRQDPGLGLRLIYFSYDVKMKEKGDIPEGYSVSREKKERFSLILESASTNQTSMYLCASSLLGLAGEASSYEQYFGPGTRLTVT.